The 27 T cell receptor beta chains reported below all come from one sample, sequenced in a study of blood T cell repertoires in COVID-19. Using immunoSEQ multiplex PCR, the repertoire was profiled, and TCRdb retains in-frame clones only, with some absent. The data show about 200,000 clones, more than 75% seen once. The sequencing input was peripheral blood. These receptors originate from a man in his 60s who had recovered from COVID-19.

The chain has TRBV10-2 and TRBJ2-1; D may be TRBD2 (5 bases). V lost 8 bases and J lost 0, with 5 bases in between. The CDR3 is 12 amino acids. The V gene's germline CDR1 is WSHSY and CDR2 SAAADI. CDR3: CASRDSYNEQFF. Written as DNA, the CDR3 is TGCGCCAGCCGGGACTCCTACAATGAGCAGTTCTTC.

This clone was seen a single time. The V and J genes are TRBV7-2 and TRBJ1-1, with a weak D call TRBD1 (6 bases). CDR3 size: 15 residues. The germline V gene encodes CDR1 SGHTA and CDR2 FQGNSA. V lost 7 bases, J lost 5 bases, and 20 bases lay in between. DNA of the CDR3: TGTGCCAGCAACCTCGCGGGGGGGCTGAGTACTGAAGCTTTCTTT. This codes for CASNLAGGLSTEAFF.

This clone occurred once. The chain combines TRBV7-9 with TRBJ2-1, with 10 bases fitting TRBD2. After removal of 1 base from V and 4 bases from J, the junction contained 4 bases not matched to a gene. There are 16 residues in the CDR3. Germline CDR1 SEHNR, CDR2 FQNEAQ (reference sequence). The CDR3 DNA is TGTGCCAGCAGCTTAGGTGCTAGCGGGGGATACAATGAGCAGTTCTTC. As protein: CASSLGASGGYNEQFF. Variable domain in full (rest from reference TRBV7-9 and TRBJ2-1): DTGVSQNPRHKITKRGQNVTFRCDPISEHNRLYWYRQTLGQGPEFLTYFQNEAQLEKSRLLSDRFSAERPKGSFSTLEIQRTEQGDSAMYLCASSLGASGGYNEQFFGPGTRLTVL.

This clone showed up just once. The rearrangement uses TRBV5-4 and TRBJ2-2; 9 nucleotides line up with TRBD2. Germline CDR1 is SGHNT and CDR2 is YYREEE (reference sequence). This CDR3 is 16 amino acids long. The trim removed 0 bases at V and 3 bases at J, leaving 3 bases unmatched. The CDR3 reads CASSLVSGRYTGELFF. For the CDR3, the DNA is TGTGCCAGCAGCTTGGTCAGCGGGAGGTACACCGGGGAGCTGTTTTTT.

The chain carries TRBV30 and TRBJ2-7, with TRBD2 matching 9 bases. CDR1 and CDR2 from the germline V gene are GTSNPN and SVGIG (reference sequence). The CDR3 extends over 13 amino acids. V was clipped by 2 bases and J by 6 bases; unmatched bases: 5. CDR3 nucleotide sequence: TGTGCCTGGAGTAATCGCGGGGGGGGCGAGCAGTACTTC. It yields the protein CAWSNRGGGEQYF.

The V gene is TRBV30, the J gene TRBJ1-1, with 8 bases fitting TRBD1. Unmatched junction bases numbered 6, after V lost 4 bases and J lost 2 bases. This CDR3 has 14 residues. CDR1 is GTSNPN, CDR2 SVGIG, per germline (reference sequence). CDR3 DNA sequence: TGTGCCTGGACCAGGGGGCCAGGTAACACTGAAGCTTTCTTT. Protein product: CAWTRGPGNTEAFF.

This chain connects TRBV30 to TRBJ2-2; no clear D gene. This CDR3 region has 12 residues. The germline V gene encodes CDR1 GTSNPN and CDR2 SVGIG (reference sequence). V was trimmed by 2 bases and J by 3 bases, leaving 4 bases between them. CDR3 sequence reads: CAWSLYTGELFF. CDR3 sequence (DNA): TGTGCCTGGAGTCTGTACACCGGGGAGCTGTTTTTT. The full variable domain, in which reference TRBV30 and TRBJ2-2 provide the parts outside the CDR3, is SQTIHQWPATLVQPVGSPLSLECTVEGTSNPNLYWYRQAAGRGLQLLFYSVGIGQISSEVPQNLSASRPQDRQFILSSKKLLLSDSGFYLCAWSLYTGELFFGEGSRLTVL.

J is TRBJ2-3 and V is TRBV4-3; D remains unclear. This CDR3 region has 15 residues. Germline V gene sequence: CDR1 LGHNA, CDR2 YSLEER. The V gene lost 1 base and the J gene lost 1 base, with 9 bases spanning the gap. CDR3 sequence reads: CASSQGPPGTDTQYF. DNA of the CDR3: TGCGCCAGCAGCCAAGGGCCCCCTGGCACAGATACGCAGTATTTT.

This clone has a single count. This sequence joins TRBV6-5 and TRBJ2-3; no clear D gene. The CDR3 is 14 residues long. Germline V gene lookup returns CDR1 MNHEY and CDR2 SVGAGI. V lost 8 bases to trimming and J lost 2 bases, with 14 bases between them. This CDR3 is CASAVPSPTDTQYF. As DNA, the CDR3 is TGTGCCAGCGCTGTTCCAAGCCCCACAGATACGCAGTATTTT.

The chain carries TRBV11-3 and TRBJ1-5; weak D call: TRBD1 (5 bases). V gave up 7 bases and J gave up 4 bases, with 17 bases separating them. The CDR3 runs 15 residues. CDR1 is SGHNT, CDR2 YENEEA, per germline. The CDR3 reads CASTPVGGKNQPQHF. The CDR3 bases are TGTGCCAGCACCCCCGTCGGGGGGAAGAATCAGCCCCAGCATTTT.

This clone was counted a single time. The chain has TRBV19 and TRBJ2-7; D might be TRBD2 (5 bases). Trimming pared 2 bases from V and 4 bases from J, leaving 15 bases between. The germline CDR1 and CDR2 sequences are LNHDA and SQIVND (reference sequence). There are 15 residues in the CDR3. The CDR3 region is CASSIIGPGVYEQYF. In nucleotides, the CDR3 is TGTGCCAGTAGTATAATCGGCCCCGGGGTTTACGAGCAGTACTTC.

The rearrangement uses TRBV29-1 and TRBJ1-2, with D possibly being TRBD1 (5 bases). V gave up 4 bases and J gave up 4 bases, with 7 bases separating them. The CDR3 is made up of 11 amino acids. From germline, CDR1 is SQVTM and CDR2 ANQGSEA. The chain's CDR3 is CSVVDSYGYTF. The CDR3 DNA reads as TGCAGCGTTGTCGACAGCTATGGCTACACCTTC.

This chain links TRBV7-9 with TRBJ2-1; 10 nucleotides match TRBD2. Germline-derived CDR1 and CDR2 are SEHNR and FQNEAQ (reference sequence). This CDR3 is 17 amino acids long. The trim removed 1 base at V and 7 bases at J, leaving 10 bases unmatched. In nucleotides, the CDR3 is TGTGCCAGCAGCTTAGGGGAGATAGCGGGAGGACGAAATGAGCAGTTCTTC. Its translation is CASSLGEIAGGRNEQFF.

J is TRBJ1-5 and V is TRBV19, with TRBD1 identical over 9 bases. The CDR3 runs 17 residues. J was trimmed by 0 bases and V by 2 bases; bases with no gene match: 5. Germline V gene data show CDR1 as LNHDA and CDR2 as SQIVND (reference sequence). The chain's CDR3 is CASSIQGQGNSNQPQHF. CDR3 coding DNA: TGTGCCAGTAGTATACAAGGACAGGGGAATAGCAATCAGCCCCAGCATTTT.

The chain carries TRBV5-1 and TRBJ1-6; the match to TRBD1 covers 9 bases. Germline assignment: CDR1 SGHRS and CDR2 YFSETQ. The CDR3 extends over 14 amino acids. V lost 1 base and J lost 7; bases outside the gene matches: 0. The CDR3 sequence is CASSLTGGNSPLHF. For the CDR3, the DNA is TGCGCCAGCAGCTTGACAGGGGGCAATTCACCCCTCCACTTT.

V is TRBV19 and J is TRBJ1-4, with D possibly TRBD1 on 5 matching bases. Germline CDR1 LNHDA, CDR2 SQIVND (reference sequence). V was clipped by 1 base and J by 6 bases, with 9 bases between them. CDR3 size: 14 residues. CDR3 loop: CASSIAGGDEKLFF. CDR3 nucleotide sequence: TGTGCCAGTAGTATAGCCGGGGGAGATGAAAAACTGTTTTTT.

This clone was counted between two and nine times. V and J are TRBV6-5 and TRBJ2-7; D gene uncertain. CDR3 length: 15 residues. The germline gives CDR1 MNHEY, CDR2 SVGAGI. The V end was cut by 5 bases, the J end by 3 bases, with 17 bases between. The CDR3 region is CASSNRLNRIYEQYF. The CDR3 nucleotides read TGTGCCAGCAGTAACCGCCTCAACAGAATCTACGAGCAGTACTTC.

The J gene is TRBJ2-7, the V gene TRBV15; 10 bases are shared with TRBD1. The CDR3 extends over 16 amino acids. Trimming cost V 1 base and J 2 bases; bases outside gene matches: 5. Germline loops: CDR1 LNHNV, CDR2 YYDKDF (reference sequence). This CDR3 is CATSRGGTGDTYEQYF. CDR3 DNA: TGTGCCACCAGCAGAGGAGGGACAGGGGACACCTACGAGCAGTACTTC.

V gene TRBV30 combines with J gene TRBJ1-3; no firm D call. The CDR3 length is 14 residues. Trimming removed 4 bases at V and 0 bases at J, with 10 bases between. Germline loops: CDR1 GTSNPN, CDR2 SVGIG (reference sequence). The CDR3 reads CAWTSGFSGNTIYF. CDR3 coding DNA: TGTGCCTGGACTTCGGGATTCTCTGGAAACACCATATATTTT.

The rearrangement joins TRBV9 to TRBJ1-1; the match to TRBD1 covers 8 bases. Germline values: CDR1 SGDLS, CDR2 YYNGEE. V shed 5 bases, J shed 6 bases, and the junction held 3 bases outside the gene matches. The CDR3 contains 12 residues. The DNA for the CDR3 is TGTGCCAGCAGTGTGACAGGGGCTGAAGCTTTCTTT. This translates into CASSVTGAEAFF.

The rearrangement joins TRBV18 to TRBJ1-5, with unresolved D. The V end was cut by 2 bases, the J end by 10 bases, with 9 bases between. CDR3 length: 12 amino acids. In germline, CDR1 is KGHSH, CDR2 LQKENI. The CDR3 reads CASSPGQSPQHF. The CDR3 DNA follows: TGTGCCAGCTCACCAGGGCAGTCTCCCCAGCATTTT.

This clone was observed a single time. The chain carries TRBV19 and TRBJ2-3; TRBD2 agrees at 8 bases. This CDR3 contains 15 residues. Unmatched junction bases numbered 9, after V lost 6 bases and J lost 4 bases. Looked up from germline, CDR1 is LNHDA and CDR2 is SQIVND (reference sequence). CDR3 loop: CASSARGGLADTQYF. DNA of the CDR3: TGTGCCAGTAGCGCCCGGGGGGGCCTCGCAGATACGCAGTATTTT. Combining the CDR3 with reference TRBV19 and TRBJ2-3 gives the whole variable domain DGGITQSPKYLFRKEGQNVTLSCEQNLNHDAMYWYRQDPGQGLRLIYYSQIVNDFQKGDIAEGYSVSREKKESFPLTVTSAQKNPTAFYLCASSARGGLADTQYFGPGTRLTVL.

This clone occurred many times. The CDR3 bases are TGTGCCAGCAGCTTAGACGGTAGCTCCTATAATTCACCCCTCCACTTT. It specifies CASSLDGSSYNSPLHF. The rearrangement joins TRBV7-9 to TRBJ1-6; D remains ambiguous. Germline CDR1 is SEHNR and CDR2 is FQNEAQ (reference sequence). CDR3 size: 16 residues. V lost 1 base and J 0 bases, leaving 7 bases between the germline ends.

The CDR3 DNA is TGTGCCAGCAGCCCCGGGACAGGGCCCAACACTGAAGCTTTCTTT. It specifies CASSPGTGPNTEAFF. This rearrangement joins TRBV7-9 to TRBJ1-1; TRBD1 aligns across 9 bases. Per germline, CDR1 SEHNR and CDR2 FQNEAQ (reference sequence). V was clipped by 5 bases and J by 2 bases; unmatched bases: 6. The CDR3 spans 15 residues.

This chain connects TRBV4-3 to TRBJ2-5; 9 bases are a match to TRBD1. With 0 bases clipped from V and 5 bases from J, the junction kept 10 bases outside the gene matches. The CDR3 is 17 residues long. Germline values: CDR1 LGHNA, CDR2 YSLEER. The CDR3 loop reads CASSQETIQGAGETQYF. The CDR3 bases are TGCGCCAGCAGCCAAGAGACCATACAGGGGGCAGGGGAGACCCAGTACTTC.

The chain is built from TRBV19 and TRBJ2-1, with D possibly being TRBD2 (6 bases). The CDR3 consists of 15 residues. V lost 1 base and J 12 bases, leaving 19 bases between the germline ends. Germline-derived CDR1 and CDR2 are LNHDA and SQIVND (reference sequence). The DNA for the CDR3 is TGTGCCAGTAGTATAGTGCCGGACTACAGTACGGGGCAGTTCTTC. Its protein is CASSIVPDYSTGQFF.

The chain joins TRBV28 to TRBJ1-2; possibly TRBD1 for D (6 bases). The V gene's germline CDR1 is MDHEN and CDR2 SYDVKM. The CDR3 covers 13 residues. V was pared by 7 bases and J by 4 bases, with 13 bases between. CDR3 coding DNA: TGTGCCAGCACCCTAAAAGGGGGCTATGGCTACACCTTC. Protein product: CASTLKGGYGYTF.